This T cell receptor (beta chain) was sequenced for a study of monozygotic twins with inflammatory bowel disease. Reprocessing the 5' RACE reads, TCRdb reports a single entry for every CDR3 protein and omits DNA. This table lists approximately 400,000 distinct CDR3 sequences. CDR1 LGHDT and CDR2 YNNKEL come from the germline V gene (reference sequence). The length of the CDR3 is 19 residues. The chain couples TRBV3-1 to TRBJ1-2; the TRBD1 assignment by TCRdb is unverifiable without DNA. Sequencing was carried out using blood. The TCR originated in a human donor with ulcerative colitis or Crohn's disease, or a healthy co-twin of an affected twin (not recorded which). The CDR3 here is CASSQEVVGDNFLNYGYTF. Filled out from reference TRBV3-1 and TRBJ1-2, the complete variable domain reads DTAVSQTPKYLVTQMGNDKSIKCEQNLGHDTMYWYKQDSKKFLKIMFSYNNKELIINETVPNRFSPKSPDKAHLNLHINSLELGDSAVYFCASSQEVVGDNFLNYGYTFGSGTRLTVV.